This T cell receptor (beta chain) was recovered during a study of shared clonotypes between healthy human individuals (dated by TCRdb to the early 2020s). About the investigation overall: A few men and two women, aged 18 to 49 years, made up the cohort. For each donor, CD4 naive and CD4 memory were each run on three plates, CD8 naive on two plates, and CD8 memory on one plate. The study deeply sequenced blood TCR repertoires of about 5 healthy adults to estimate repertoire size and the extent of clonotype sharing between individuals. Between about 0.85 and 8.9 billion PBMCs per donor were obtained by leukapheresis. Libraries were prepared and TCR repertoires were sequenced by different laboratories using diverse techniques, in order to increase sequencing depth and limit assay-specific biases. Study-level results and caveats: Across a few donors, 4.5% to 6.5% of naive CD4, roughly 3.4% of naive CD8, about 2% of memory CD4, and over 0.35% of memory CD8 clonotypes were shared. Compared with non-shared clonotypes, clonotypes shared by all four sorted-subset donors had higher generation probabilities. Estimated clonotype richness was generally larger for naive than for memory subsets. Incomplete sequencing was indicated by rarefaction of sorted-subset datasets, despite the large sequencing depth. Sampling was limited to blood, and TCR repertoires in tissue likely differ from TCR repertoires in blood. The small number of donors limited the genetic and exposure-history diversity represented. Pairwise subsampling led to the expectation that sequencing depth would affect the degree of clonotype sharing among donors.

A word on this clone: The antigen this receptor binds is unknown. Nothing much larger sits one base from this clone, and base qualities are not available. The same CDR3 also results from other DNA sequences found in this sample.

Healthy HIV-negative adults with no recently reported acute infections or vaccinations were included as donors. Every donor was a Caucasian adult living in Nashville, Tennessee, USA. CD8 memory samples combined magnetically selected CD45RO+ cells with CCR7-negative CD45RA+ effector memory (TemRA) cells. Blood was collected by leukapheresis, and PBMCs were isolated by Ficoll-Histopaque density gradient centrifugation and then cryopreserved in liquid nitrogen vapor phase. Purity and quantity of every magnetically sorted T cell population were checked by analytical flow cytometry. Each sorted fraction had its genomic DNA isolated and then quantified by UV absorbance on a Nanodrop 2000c. The germline V gene yields SGDLS for CDR1 and YYNGEE for CDR2. Trimmed from V: 0 bases; trimmed from J: 2 bases; junction bases lacking a gene match: 2. The CDR3 measures 15 amino acids from cysteine to phenylalanine. The entry retains the CDR3 DNA only, 45 bases that are in frame from base 1.

Using the deep immunoSEQ assay, TCR CDR3 regions were amplified from genomic DNA by multiplex PCR. Extracted genomic DNA from each cell subset was distributed evenly across all wells of several immunoSEQ 96-well plates, and each plate was treated as a replicate. For sorted subsets, about 0.2 ug genomic DNA, equal to some 30,000 T cell genomes, was loaded into each replicate PCR. Purified libraries were quantified with a Qubit 3.0 fluorometer, sized on a Bioanalyzer 2100, and re-quantified with the KAPA Library Quantification kit. Each immunoSEQ 96-well plate was sequenced on its own single-read 150-cycle Illumina NextSeq 550 flow cell. The published analysis was carried out like this. Because the immunoSEQ output held only junctional sequences and lacked quality scores, the filtering could not match the filtering applied to full-length reads. To assign V/J genes and CDR3, sequences were annotated using PyIR, a Python wrapper for IgBLAST v1.9, with IMGT germline references. Any read was removed if the V/J assignment was weak (E-value above 1e-6), the CDR3 was missing, or the read contained stop codons, out-of-frame junctions, or ambiguous translated residues. A V3J clonotype was defined by an identical inferred V gene, J gene, and CDR3 amino acid sequence. The percentage overlap between two repertoires was calculated by dividing the number of shared unique clonotypes by the size of the smaller repertoire. Richness of each repertoire was evaluated using RTK rarefaction, the Chao1 estimator, and Recon v2.1 estimates of unobserved clonotypes. OLGA was used to compute generation probabilities for all TCRbeta clonotypes that the gDNA method yielded from a few donors. Sourced from immuneACCESS, this table was stored by TCRdb with only in-frame sequences that have V and J called. A share of the clones is absent; for the studies checked, an unresolved V gene accounts for under half, and the remainder has no known explanation. The DNA gave D and trimming, while V, J and clone size come from that table. Across this sample there are about 690,000 clones, with 90% seen only once. The ten top clones hold about a third of the sample.

This clonotype was sampled from a man aged 18 to 30 in good health. Some clones in this sample may be carry-over from other donors' samples. Here the chain combines TRBV9 and TRBJ2-3; 8 central bases correspond to TRBD2. Sequenced sample: memory CD8+ T cells from PBMCs. In light of the paper, this sample's cell subset or site label describes: CD45RO+ cells pooled with CCR7-negative TemRA cells. The CDR3 region reads CASSVDGRATDTQYF. The sequenced DNA: TGTGCCAGCAGCGTAGACGGGAGGGCCACAGATACGCAGTATTTT.